The rows below give T cell receptor beta chains drawn from one sample of a study of post-analysis software for immune sequencing data. TCRdb itself ran the PCR reads through MiXCR, one entry per CDR3 protein. The profile covers about 820,000 distinct CDR3 sequences, with under 70% appearing a single time and approximately 4.5% taken by the ten largest. The sample was blood. These receptors originate from a girl aged 10 to 17 with multiple sclerosis. Both conserved end residues are part of each CDR3. The order of the fields is D gene, J gene, V gene, clone size, CDR3 length, CDR3 DNA, CDR3 protein. The D gene is left open where the match is weak. The size field is filled for only some rows; it gives once, few, many or a size class.

>TRBD1|TRBJ2-7|TRBV7-6|.|14
TGTGCCAGCAGCTTCTTACAGGGGAACCACGAGCAGTACTTC
CASSFLQGNHEQYF
>.|TRBJ2-7|TRBV7-8|few|14
TGTGCCAGCAGCTTAGCGCCAGGTTGGCACGAGCAGTACTTC
CASSLAPGWHEQYF
>.|TRBJ2-7|TRBV3-1|.|15
TGTGCCAGCAGCCAAGTTCAGGGTGGAACCTACGAGCAGTACTTC
CASSQVQGGTYEQYF
>.|TRBJ2-7|TRBV20-1|few|14
TGCAGTGCTAGAGGGGCAGGGGTAGACTACGAGCAGTACTTC
CSARGAGVDYEQYF
>.|TRBJ2-7|TRBV6-5|few|14
TGTGCCAGCAGACCAGGGGGGGGCTCCTACGAGCAGTACTTC
CASRPGGGSYEQYF
>.|TRBJ1-2|TRBV10-3|.|13
TGTGCCATCACTGAGACCTCACCGGGCGGCTACACCTTC
CAITETSPGGYTF
>TRBD1|TRBJ1-2|TRBV3-1|few|15
TGTGCCAGCAGCCACCGGACAGGGGGCATTTATGGCTACACCTTC
CASSHRTGGIYGYTF
>TRBD2|TRBJ2-5|TRBV9|.|16
TGTGCCAGCAGCGTAGTGGCGGGAGGGCCTGGAGAGACCCAGTACTTC
CASSVVAGGPGETQYF
>.|TRBJ2-5|TRBV5-1|.|16
TGCGCCAGCAGCCCCATGACCGGACCGGCACAAGAGACCCAGTACTTC
CASSPMTGPAQETQYF
>.|TRBJ2-7|TRBV7-2|.|13
TGTGTCAGCAGCCTGGGACTGCCCTACGAGCAGTACTTC
CVSSLGLPYEQYF
>TRBD2|TRBJ2-5|TRBV20-1|few|14
TGCAGTGCTCTTCGGACTAGCGGGAAGGAGACCCAGTACTTC
CSALRTSGKETQYF
>TRBD2|TRBJ2-5|TRBV28|.|18
TGTGCCAGCAGTTTATCCCCCCGTGGAGCGGGAGGGCCGGAGACCCAGTACTTC
CASSLSPRGAGGPETQYF
>TRBD1|TRBJ2-1|TRBV6-5|.|15
TGTGCCAGCAGTTACCGAAGGGACAGGGGCAATGAGCAGTTCTTC
CASSYRRDRGNEQFF
>.|TRBJ1-4|TRBV20-1|few|15
TGCAGTGCTAGAGAAACGACCGTTACTAATGAAAAACTGTTTTTT
CSARETTVTNEKLFF
>TRBD1|TRBJ2-7|TRBV5-1|.|14
TGCGCCAGCAGCGCCCGACAGGGGACCTACGAGCAGTACTTC
CASSARQGTYEQYF
>TRBD1|TRBJ2-7|TRBV7-9|.|16
TGTGCCAGCAGCCCACGAACACAGACAGGGTTTGGCGAGCAGTACTTC
CASSPRTQTGFGEQYF
>.|TRBJ2-1|TRBV5-1|few|17
TGCGCCAGCAGCTTGGCCAGGGCGGGACCCTCCTACAATGAGCAGTTCTTC
CASSLARAGPSYNEQFF
>.|TRBJ2-7|TRBV12-5|.|13
TGTGCTAGTGGTCGAACCTTTACCTACGAGCAGTACTTC
CASGRTFTYEQYF
>TRBD2|TRBJ2-1|TRBV29-1|.|15
TGCAGCGTTGAACAAACTAGCGGGGGGGATTATGAGCAGTTCTTC
CSVEQTSGGDYEQFF
>TRBD1|TRBJ2-7|TRBV5-1|.|16
TGCGCCAGCAGCTTGGCCCGAGGGACAGGGGTCTACGAGCAGTACTTC
CASSLARGTGVYEQYF
>.|TRBJ2-1|TRBV12-3/TRBV12-4|.|13
TGTGCCAGCAGGCGGGACATAGACAATGAGCAGTTCTTC
CASRRDIDNEQFF
>.|TRBJ2-1|TRBV7-3|.|17
TGTGCCAGCAGCTTAATGGGCCAGGAGCAGCCCTACAATGAGCAGTTCTTC
CASSLMGQEQPYNEQFF
>.|TRBJ2-7|TRBV10-1|few|14
TGCGCCAGCAGTGATCCGGGACGGACCTACGAGCAGTACTTC
CASSDPGRTYEQYF
>TRBD1|TRBJ2-3|TRBV10-3|.|14
TGTGCCATCAGTGGGACAGGGGGCGCAGATACGCAGTATTTT
CAISGTGGADTQYF
>.|TRBJ2-3|TRBV6-5|few|14
TGTGCCAGCAGTTACTCGATTGGGGGAGATACGCAGTATTTT
CASSYSIGGDTQYF
>.|TRBJ2-5|TRBV6-5|few|14
TGTGCCAGCAGTCGCGGACCCCCGGCGAAGACCCAGTACTTC
CASSRGPPAKTQYF
>.|TRBJ2-5|TRBV5-1|few|14
TGCGCCAGCAGCTTGGAAGGGAACCAAGAGACCCAGTACTTC
CASSLEGNQETQYF
>.|TRBJ2-1|TRBV5-1|.|14
TGCGCCAGCAGCCTGAACCTCCCCAAGTTAGGGCAGTTCTTC
CASSLNLPKLGQFF
>.|TRBJ2-5|TRBV10-3|.|11
TGTGCCATCAGTGAAGGGACGACCCAGTACTTC
CAISEGTTQYF
>.|TRBJ1-2|TRBV29-1|.|11
TGCAGCGTTGAGGACAACCTTGGCTACACCTTC
CSVEDNLGYTF
>TRBD2|TRBJ2-4|TRBV4-1|.|16
TGCGCCAGCAGCCAAGTACGACTAGCGGCTTATAACATTCAGTACTTC
CASSQVRLAAYNIQYF
>TRBD2|TRBJ2-2|TRBV2|.|15
TGTGCCAACAGTGTGGCTAGCGGGATGGTCGGGGAGCTGTTTTTT
CANSVASGMVGELFF
>TRBD1|TRBJ1-2|TRBV2|few|14
TGTGCCAGCGGGGGGGACAGTATAACTGCTGGCTACACCTTC
CASGGDSITAGYTF
>TRBD2|TRBJ2-1|TRBV5-1|.|15
TGCGCCAGCAGCAACATCCGACTAGCGGACAATGAGCAGTTCTTC
CASSNIRLADNEQFF
>TRBD1|TRBJ1-4|TRBV7-2|few|14
TGTGCCGTCCGGACAGGGCGGTACAATGAAAAACTGTTTTTT
CAVRTGRYNEKLFF
>.|TRBJ2-3|TRBV12-3/TRBV12-4|few|14
TGTGCCAGCACGCGGTCAGTTTCCACAGATACGCAGTATTTT
CASTRSVSTDTQYF
>TRBD1|TRBJ2-1|TRBV9|.|16
TGTGCCAGTAATAACCCGGGACAGTCCACCTACAATGAGCAGTTCTTC
CASNNPGQSTYNEQFF
>TRBD1|TRBJ1-2|TRBV7-3|.|15
TGTGCCAGCAGCCCCGGACGGTGGGCAGGGGGGACCTACACCTTC
CASSPGRWAGGTYTF
>TRBD2|TRBJ2-5|TRBV12-5|.|16
TGTGCTAGTGGTAATCCGGGACTAGCGGGAGAGAAGACCCAGTACTTC
CASGNPGLAGEKTQYF
>.|TRBJ1-2|TRBV29-1|few|14
TGCAGCGTTGGTCGCATAGTCAACAACTATGGCTACACCTTC
CSVGRIVNNYGYTF
>TRBD2|TRBJ2-5|TRBV7-9|.|14
TGTGCCAGCAGCTTACGGAGCGGGGGGGAGACCCAGTACTTC
CASSLRSGGETQYF
>.|TRBJ1-4|TRBV4-1|.|13
TGCGCCAGCGGCCAACAGGAGGCCGAAAAACTGTTTTTT
CASGQQEAEKLFF
>.|TRBJ1-1|TRBV7-2|.|15
TGTGCCAGCAGCTTAGATGCGGGAGCGGACACTGAAGCTTTCTTT
CASSLDAGADTEAFF
>TRBD2|TRBJ2-3|TRBV6-1|few|14
TGTGCCAGCAGTGTAGCGGGGGGGCTTGATACGCAGTATTTT
CASSVAGGLDTQYF
>TRBD1|TRBJ2-5|TRBV20-1|.|13
TGCAGTGCCAAAGACAGGGTCCAAGAGACCCAGTACTTC
CSAKDRVQETQYF
>.|TRBJ1-4|TRBV7-2|few|15
TGTGCCAGCAGCTTAGTTCGGGCCCGGGGTGAAAAACTGTTTTTT
CASSLVRARGEKLFF
>TRBD1|TRBJ1-2|TRBV20-1|.|14
TGCAGTGCTAGGAGGGACAGGGGGAGGTATGGCTACACCTTC
CSARRDRGRYGYTF
>.|TRBJ2-7|TRBV10-3|few|13
TGTGCCATATCAGGGGAAGGGAGGTACGAGCAGTACTTC
CAISGEGRYEQYF
>TRBD1|TRBJ2-7|TRBV27|.|16
TGTGCCAGCAGTTCCGGACAGGGTCAGACGACCTACGAGCAGTACTTC
CASSSGQGQTTYEQYF
>.|TRBJ2-1|TRBV5-1|.|16
TGCGCCAGCAGCTTGGTAGTCGGGGGGCGTTACAATGAGCAGTTCTTC
CASSLVVGGRYNEQFF
>TRBD1|TRBJ2-7|TRBV29-1|.|15
TGCAGCGTTGAAGACCACTCGACAGGGTCCTACGAGCAGTACTTC
CSVEDHSTGSYEQYF
>TRBD1|TRBJ2-3|TRBV20-1|.|17
TGCAGTGCTAGAGAACTGGGGGACGGACAGGGCCCAGATACGCAGTATTTT
CSARELGDGQGPDTQYF
>.|TRBJ2-7|TRBV3-1|.|14
TGTGCCAGCAGCCAAGGGGCCCTATCCTACGAGCAGTACTTC
CASSQGALSYEQYF
>TRBD1|TRBJ2-7|TRBV29-1|.|14
TGCAGCGTTGGCTCCGGGACAGGGTGGTACGAGCAGTACTTC
CSVGSGTGWYEQYF
>TRBD2|TRBJ2-7|TRBV6-5|.|14
TGTGCCAGCAGTTACTCGACTAGCGGTTACGAGCAGTACTTC
CASSYSTSGYEQYF
>.|TRBJ2-1|TRBV20-1|.|15
TGCAGTGCCGGGAGGACAGGGCCTCGCTACAATGAGCAGTTCTTC
CSAGRTGPRYNEQFF
>.|TRBJ1-5|TRBV6-1|few|12
TGTGCCAGCATTGACGGTAATCAGCCCCAGCATTTT
CASIDGNQPQHF
>.|TRBJ2-3|TRBV20-1|.|12
TGCAGTGCTAGAGCATCTAGAGATACGCAGTATTTT
CSARASRDTQYF
>TRBD1|TRBJ2-4|TRBV5-1|.|15
TGCGCCAGCAGCTCGGCCGGGACAGGGGTTAACATTCAGTACTTC
CASSSAGTGVNIQYF